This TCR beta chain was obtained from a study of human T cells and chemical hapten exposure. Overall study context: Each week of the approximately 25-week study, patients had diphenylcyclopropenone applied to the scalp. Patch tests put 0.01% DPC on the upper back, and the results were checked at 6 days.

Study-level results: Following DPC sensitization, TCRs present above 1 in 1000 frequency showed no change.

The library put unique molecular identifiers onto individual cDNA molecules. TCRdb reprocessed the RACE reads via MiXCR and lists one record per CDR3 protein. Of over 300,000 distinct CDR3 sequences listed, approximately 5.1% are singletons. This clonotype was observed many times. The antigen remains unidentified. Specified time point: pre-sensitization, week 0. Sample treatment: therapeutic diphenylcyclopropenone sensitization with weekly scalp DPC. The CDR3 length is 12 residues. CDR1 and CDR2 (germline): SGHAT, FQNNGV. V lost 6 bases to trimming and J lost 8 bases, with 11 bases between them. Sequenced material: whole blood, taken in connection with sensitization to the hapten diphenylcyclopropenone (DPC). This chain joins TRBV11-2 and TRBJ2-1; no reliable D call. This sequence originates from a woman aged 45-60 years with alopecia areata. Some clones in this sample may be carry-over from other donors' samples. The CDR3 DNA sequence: TGTGCCAGCAGTTTAATTGGGGATGAGCAGTTCTTC. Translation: CASSLIGDEQFF. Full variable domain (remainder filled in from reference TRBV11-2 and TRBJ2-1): EAGVAQSPRYKIIEKRQSVAFWCNPISGHATLYWYQQILGQGPKLLIQFQNNGVVDDSQLPKDRFSAERLKGVDSTLKIQPAKLEDSAVYLCASSLIGDEQFFGPGTRLTVL.